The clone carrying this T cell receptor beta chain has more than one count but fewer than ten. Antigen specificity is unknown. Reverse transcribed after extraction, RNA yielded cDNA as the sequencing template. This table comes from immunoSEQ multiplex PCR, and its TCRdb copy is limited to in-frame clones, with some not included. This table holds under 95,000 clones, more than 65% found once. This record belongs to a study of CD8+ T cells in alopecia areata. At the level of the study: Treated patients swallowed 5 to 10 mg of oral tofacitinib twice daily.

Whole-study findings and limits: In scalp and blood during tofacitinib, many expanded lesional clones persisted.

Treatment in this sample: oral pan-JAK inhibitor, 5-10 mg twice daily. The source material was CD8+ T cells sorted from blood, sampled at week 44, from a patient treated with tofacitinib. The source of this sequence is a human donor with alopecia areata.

The CDR3 is CASSLARGEKLFF. DNA of the CDR3: TGTGCCAGCAGCTTGGCCAGGGGTGAAAAACTGTTTTTT. The chain links TRBV5-4 to TRBJ1-4; D is possibly TRBD1 (6 bases). CDR3 length: 13 residues. V lost 0 bases and J lost 7, with 7 bases in between. Germline CDR1 and CDR2: SGHNT and YYREEE (reference sequence).